The clone carrying this T cell receptor beta chain came up many times. Unique molecular identifiers were affixed to single, distinct cDNA molecules. TCRdb re-called the 5' RACE reads with MiXCR, one entry per CDR3 protein. The sample has over 95,000 distinct CDR3 sequences; about 15% are singletons. This entry is derived from a study of early T cells in non-severe SARS-CoV-2 infection. The CDR3 length is 15 residues. CDR1 is SGHAT, CDR2 FQNNGV, per germline. Trimming at V came to 5 bases and at J to 5 bases, leaving 8 bases not matched to a gene. Sequences were obtained from whole blood. The chain combines TRBV11-2 with TRBJ2-1; 8 nucleotides match TRBD2. This sequence originates from an adult who was a healthcare worker with PCR-confirmed SARS-CoV-2 infection or an uninfected control (not recorded which). In nucleotides, the CDR3 is TGTGCCAGCAGCCGGGGGACTAGTGGCGACAATGAGCAGTTCTTC. Residues: CASSRGTSGDNEQFF.